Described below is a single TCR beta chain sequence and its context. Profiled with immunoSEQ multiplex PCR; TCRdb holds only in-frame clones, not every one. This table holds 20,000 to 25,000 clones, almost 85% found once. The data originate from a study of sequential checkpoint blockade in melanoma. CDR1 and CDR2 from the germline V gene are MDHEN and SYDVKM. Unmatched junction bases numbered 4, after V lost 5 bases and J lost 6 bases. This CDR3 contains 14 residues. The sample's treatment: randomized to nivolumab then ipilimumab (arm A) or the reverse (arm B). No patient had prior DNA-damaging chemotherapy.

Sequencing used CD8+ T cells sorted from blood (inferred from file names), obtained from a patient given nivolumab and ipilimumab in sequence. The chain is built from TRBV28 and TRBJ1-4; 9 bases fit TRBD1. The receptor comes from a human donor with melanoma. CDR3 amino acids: CASSTRDRDEKLFF. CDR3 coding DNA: TGTGCCAGCAGTACAAGGGACAGGGATGAAAAACTGTTTTTT.